In terms of frequency, the clone carrying this TCR beta chain is large. Its target is unknown. This specimen belongs to a study of CD8 T cells in cerebrospinal fluid in Alzheimer's disease. The wider study: CSF T cell clonal expansion was assessed by plate-based nested PCR and droplet-based sequencing. Regarding the study as a whole: EBV-specific clones showed no enrichment in Alzheimer's patients and were not the top expanded clones. Compared with controls, mild cognitive impairment or Alzheimer's disease patients showed higher maximum CSF clone percentages.

10X single-cell V(D)J and 5' gene-expression libraries profiled CSF cells. No DNA is given; TCRdb re-called the 10x single-cell sequencing reads and lists each CDR3 protein once. This table holds 500 or so distinct CDR3 sequences. Germline CDR1 and CDR2: KGHSH and LQKENI. The CDR3 runs to 12 residues. The chain combines TRBV18 with TRBJ2-5. This TCR came from a human donor with Alzheimer's disease. What was sequenced was cerebrospinal fluid. The CDR3 here is CASSPTKETQYF.